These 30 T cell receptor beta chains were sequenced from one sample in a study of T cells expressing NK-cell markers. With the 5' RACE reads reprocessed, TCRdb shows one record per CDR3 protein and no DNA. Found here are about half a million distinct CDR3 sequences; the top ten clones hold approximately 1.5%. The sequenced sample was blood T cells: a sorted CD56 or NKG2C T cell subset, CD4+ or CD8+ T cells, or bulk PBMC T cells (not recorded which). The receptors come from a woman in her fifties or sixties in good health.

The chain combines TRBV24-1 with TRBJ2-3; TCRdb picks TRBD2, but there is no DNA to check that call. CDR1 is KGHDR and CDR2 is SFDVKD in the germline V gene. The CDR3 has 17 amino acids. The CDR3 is CATSEMGRERDTDTQYF.

CDR3 sequence reads: CASWGGRAYNEQFF. V usage is TRBV7-9 and J usage is TRBJ2-1; there is no DNA to check the TCRdb D call of TRBD1. This CDR3 has 14 residues. Germline V lookup: CDR1 SEHNR, CDR2 FQNEAQ (reference sequence).

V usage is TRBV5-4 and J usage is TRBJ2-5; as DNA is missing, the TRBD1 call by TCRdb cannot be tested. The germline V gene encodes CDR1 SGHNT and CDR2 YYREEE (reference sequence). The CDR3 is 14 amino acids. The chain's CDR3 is CASSLWTGRRTQYF.

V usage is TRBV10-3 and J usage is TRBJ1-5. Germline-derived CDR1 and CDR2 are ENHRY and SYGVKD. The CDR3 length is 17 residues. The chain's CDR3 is CAISESYSRDGNQPQHF.

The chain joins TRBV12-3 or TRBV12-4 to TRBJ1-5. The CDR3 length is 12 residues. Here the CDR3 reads CASIGTAGPQHF.

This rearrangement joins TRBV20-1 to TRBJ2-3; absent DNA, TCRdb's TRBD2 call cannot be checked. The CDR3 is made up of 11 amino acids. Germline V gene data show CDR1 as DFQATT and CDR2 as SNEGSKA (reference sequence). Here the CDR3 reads CSAIGTPGQYF.

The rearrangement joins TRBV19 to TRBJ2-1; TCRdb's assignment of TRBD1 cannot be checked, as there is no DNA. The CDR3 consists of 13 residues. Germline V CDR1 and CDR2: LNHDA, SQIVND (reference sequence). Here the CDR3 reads CASRDPNLNEQFF.

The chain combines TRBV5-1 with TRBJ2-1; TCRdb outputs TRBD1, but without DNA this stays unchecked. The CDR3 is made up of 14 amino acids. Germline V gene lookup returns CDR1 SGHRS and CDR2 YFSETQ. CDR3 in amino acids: CASSLGGQSNEQFF.

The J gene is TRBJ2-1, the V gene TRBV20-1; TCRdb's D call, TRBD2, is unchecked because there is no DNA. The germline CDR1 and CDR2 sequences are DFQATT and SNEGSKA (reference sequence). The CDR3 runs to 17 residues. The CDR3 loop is CSANTGTSRFSYNEQFF.

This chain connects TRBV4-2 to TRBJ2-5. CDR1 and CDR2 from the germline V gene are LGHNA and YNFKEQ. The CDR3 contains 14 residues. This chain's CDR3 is CASSQDLAIGTQYF.

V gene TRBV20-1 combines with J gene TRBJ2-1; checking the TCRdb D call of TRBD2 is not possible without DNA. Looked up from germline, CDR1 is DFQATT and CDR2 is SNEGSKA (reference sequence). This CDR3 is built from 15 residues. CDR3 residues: CSARSGRASFDEQFF.

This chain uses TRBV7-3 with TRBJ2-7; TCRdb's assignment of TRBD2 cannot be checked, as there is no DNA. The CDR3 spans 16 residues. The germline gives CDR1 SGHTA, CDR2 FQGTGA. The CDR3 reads CASSPLSGSHSYEQYF.

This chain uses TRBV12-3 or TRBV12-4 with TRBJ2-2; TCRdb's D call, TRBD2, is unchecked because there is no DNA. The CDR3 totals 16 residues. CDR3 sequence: CASSLGTPRRAGELFF.

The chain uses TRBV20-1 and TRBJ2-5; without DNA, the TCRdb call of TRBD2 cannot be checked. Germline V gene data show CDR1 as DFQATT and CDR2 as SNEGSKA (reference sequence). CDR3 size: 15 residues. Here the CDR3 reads CSAPRAGRPEETQYF.

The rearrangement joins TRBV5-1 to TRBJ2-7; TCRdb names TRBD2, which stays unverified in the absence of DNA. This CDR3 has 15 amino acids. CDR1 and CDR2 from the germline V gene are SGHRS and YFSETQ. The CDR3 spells CASSLGTSGGNEQYF.

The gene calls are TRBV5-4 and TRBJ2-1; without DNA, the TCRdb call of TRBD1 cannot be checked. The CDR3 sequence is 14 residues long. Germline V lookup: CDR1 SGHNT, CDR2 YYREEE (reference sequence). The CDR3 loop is CASRGGDLSNEQFF.

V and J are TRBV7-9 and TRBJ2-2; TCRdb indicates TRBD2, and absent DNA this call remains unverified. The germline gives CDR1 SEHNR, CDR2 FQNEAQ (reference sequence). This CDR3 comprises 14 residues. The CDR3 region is CASSLSGDGRELFF. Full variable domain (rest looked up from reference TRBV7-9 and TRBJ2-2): DTGVSQNPRHKITKRGQNVTFRCDPISEHNRLYWYRQTLGQGPEFLTYFQNEAQLEKSRLLSDRFSAERPKGSFSTLEIQRTEQGDSAMYLCASSLSGDGRELFFGEGSRLTVL.

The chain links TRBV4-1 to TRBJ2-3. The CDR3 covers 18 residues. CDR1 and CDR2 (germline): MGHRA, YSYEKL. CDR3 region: CASSRAEPRGDSTDTQYF.

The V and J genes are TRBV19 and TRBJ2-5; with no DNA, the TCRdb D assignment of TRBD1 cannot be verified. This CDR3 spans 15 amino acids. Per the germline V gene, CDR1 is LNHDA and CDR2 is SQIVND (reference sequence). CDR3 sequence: CASSKIGQFQETQYF.

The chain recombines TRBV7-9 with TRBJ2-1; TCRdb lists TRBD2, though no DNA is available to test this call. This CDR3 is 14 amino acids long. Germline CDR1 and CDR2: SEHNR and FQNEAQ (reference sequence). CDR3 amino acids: CASSPLAGSHEQFF.

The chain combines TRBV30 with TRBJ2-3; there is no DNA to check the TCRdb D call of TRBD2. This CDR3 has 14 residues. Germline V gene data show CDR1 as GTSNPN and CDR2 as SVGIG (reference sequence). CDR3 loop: CACPVSGTTDTQYF.

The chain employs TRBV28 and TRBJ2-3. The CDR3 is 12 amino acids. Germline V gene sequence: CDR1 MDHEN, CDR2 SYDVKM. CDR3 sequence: CASGSGTDTQYF.

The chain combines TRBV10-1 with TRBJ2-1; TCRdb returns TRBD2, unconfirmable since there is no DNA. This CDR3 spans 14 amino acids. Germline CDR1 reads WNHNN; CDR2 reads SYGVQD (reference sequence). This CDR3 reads CASSLAGAQSEQFF.

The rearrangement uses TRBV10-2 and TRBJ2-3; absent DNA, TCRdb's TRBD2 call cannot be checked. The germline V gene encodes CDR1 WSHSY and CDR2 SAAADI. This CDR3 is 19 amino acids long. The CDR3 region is CASSPGTSGRALSTDTQYF.

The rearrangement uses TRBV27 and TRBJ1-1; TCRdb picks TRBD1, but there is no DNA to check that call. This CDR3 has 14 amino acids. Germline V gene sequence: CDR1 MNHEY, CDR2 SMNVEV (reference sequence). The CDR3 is CASSSETGSTEAFF.

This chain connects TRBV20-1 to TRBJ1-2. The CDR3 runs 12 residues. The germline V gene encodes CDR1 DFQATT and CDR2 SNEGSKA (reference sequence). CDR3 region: CSASRVSYGYTF.

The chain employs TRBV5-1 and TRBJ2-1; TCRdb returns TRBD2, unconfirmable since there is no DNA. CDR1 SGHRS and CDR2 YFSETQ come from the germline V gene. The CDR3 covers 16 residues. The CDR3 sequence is CASSLVPSGRENEQFF.

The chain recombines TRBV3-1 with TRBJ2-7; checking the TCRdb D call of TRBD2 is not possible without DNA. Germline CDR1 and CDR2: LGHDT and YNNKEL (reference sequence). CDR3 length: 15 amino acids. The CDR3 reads CASSGGDGRMNEQYF.

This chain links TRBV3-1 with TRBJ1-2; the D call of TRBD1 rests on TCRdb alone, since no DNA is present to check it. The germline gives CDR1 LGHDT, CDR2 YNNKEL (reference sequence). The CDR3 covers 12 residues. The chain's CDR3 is CASSQRTAGYTF. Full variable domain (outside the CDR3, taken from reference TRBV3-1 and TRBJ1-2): DTAVSQTPKYLVTQMGNDKSIKCEQNLGHDTMYWYKQDSKKFLKIMFSYNNKELIINETVPNRFSPKSPDKAHLNLHINSLELGDSAVYFCASSQRTAGYTFGSGTRLTVV.

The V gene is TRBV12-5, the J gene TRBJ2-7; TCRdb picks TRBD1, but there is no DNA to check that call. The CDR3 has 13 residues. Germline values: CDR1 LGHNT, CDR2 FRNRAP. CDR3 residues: CASGRDRIYEQYF.